This T cell receptor beta chain was captured by sequencing in a study of T-cell memory formation after mild COVID-19. Study details: Largely donor-specific TCR clusters were found.

CDR3 size: 11 residues. Germline assignment: CDR1 SQVTM and CDR2 ANQGSEA. The V gene lost 4 bases and the J gene lost 8 bases, with 11 bases spanning the gap. One entry per CDR3 protein results from TCRdb running MiXCR on the 5' RACE reads. Found here are 300,000 or so distinct CDR3 sequences, roughly 15% of them singletons; the top ten hold 20% to 25%. Source material: PBMCs or a T cell subset sorted from them (not recorded which). The chain joins TRBV29-1 to TRBJ1-2, with D hard to call. The receptor's source is a man aged 18 to 30 who had mild COVID-19 (a few samples of this study predate the infection). Cell type and time point are not known. CDR3 region: CSVGGARGYTF. The CDR3 DNA is TGCAGCGTTGGCGGTGCACGGGGCTACACCTTC.